The clone carrying this T cell receptor beta chain was detected only a few times. Its antigen is as yet unknown. This sample stems from a study of shared clonotypes between healthy human individuals. Study observations and caveats: Naive subsets typically showed greater estimated richness than memory subsets. Sequencing depth was a factor that was expected to affect clonotype sharing among donors.

V was clipped by 3 bases and J by 7 bases, with 6 bases between them. Germline-derived CDR1 and CDR2 are SQVTM and ANQGSEA. The CDR3 spans 10 residues. The data were produced by immunoSEQ multiplex PCR, yet TCRdb's version contains in-frame clones alone and is incomplete. This sample yields 2 million to 2.5 million clones, of which 93% are seen a single time; 0.35% to 0.45% belongs to the top ten. This TCR came from a man aged 18 to 29 in good health. Some clones in this sample may be carry-over from other donors' samples. J is TRBJ1-1 and V is TRBV29-1; D is undetermined. What was sequenced was naive CD4+ T cells from PBMCs. Stated subset: CD45RA+ positively selected. CDR3 sequence (DNA): TGCAGCGTTGAGAAGGTTGAAGCTTTCTTT. It encodes CSVEKVEAFF.